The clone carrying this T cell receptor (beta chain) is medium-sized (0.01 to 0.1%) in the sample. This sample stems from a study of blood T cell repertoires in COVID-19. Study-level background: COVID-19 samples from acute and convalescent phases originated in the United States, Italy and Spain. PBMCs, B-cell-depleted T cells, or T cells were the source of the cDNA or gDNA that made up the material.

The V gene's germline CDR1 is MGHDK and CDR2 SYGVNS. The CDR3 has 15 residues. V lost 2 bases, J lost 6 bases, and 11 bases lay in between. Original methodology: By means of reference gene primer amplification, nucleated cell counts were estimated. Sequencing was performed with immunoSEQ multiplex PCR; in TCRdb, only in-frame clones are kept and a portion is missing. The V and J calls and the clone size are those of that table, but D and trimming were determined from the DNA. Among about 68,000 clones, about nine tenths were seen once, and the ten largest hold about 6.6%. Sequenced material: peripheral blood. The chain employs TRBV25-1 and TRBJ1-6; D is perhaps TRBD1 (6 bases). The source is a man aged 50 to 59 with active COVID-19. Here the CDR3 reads CASSEGTSTNSPLHF. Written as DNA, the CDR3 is TGTGCCAGCAGTGAAGGGACATCCACTAATTCACCCCTCCACTTT.